This T cell receptor beta chain was observed in a study of response to subunit inactivated influenza vaccine. General study points: The authors offered the suggestion that each seasonal influenza vaccination recruits few new T cells.

TCRdb analysed the RT-PCR reads with MiXCR anew, one entry per CDR3 protein. Of approximately 310,000 distinct CDR3 sequences in the sample, 21% are singletons; the top ten hold 10%. Of note for this clonotype: Its target is unknown.

Germline lookup yields CDR1 SGHRS and CDR2 YFSETQ. The CDR3 extends over 16 amino acids. The V gene lost 4 bases and the J gene lost 9 bases, with 23 bases spanning the gap. The input for sequencing was PBMCs from blood, taken 21 months after vaccination. The chain is built from TRBV5-1 and TRBJ2-1; a possible D gene is TRBD2 (7 bases). The source of this sequence is a man between 50 and 75 years old who received an inactivated influenza vaccine. Here the CDR3 DNA reads TGCGCCAGCAGCCGTGACCGACTAGCCTTAGGGGGTGAGCAGTTCTTC. Translation gives CASSRDRLALGGEQFF.